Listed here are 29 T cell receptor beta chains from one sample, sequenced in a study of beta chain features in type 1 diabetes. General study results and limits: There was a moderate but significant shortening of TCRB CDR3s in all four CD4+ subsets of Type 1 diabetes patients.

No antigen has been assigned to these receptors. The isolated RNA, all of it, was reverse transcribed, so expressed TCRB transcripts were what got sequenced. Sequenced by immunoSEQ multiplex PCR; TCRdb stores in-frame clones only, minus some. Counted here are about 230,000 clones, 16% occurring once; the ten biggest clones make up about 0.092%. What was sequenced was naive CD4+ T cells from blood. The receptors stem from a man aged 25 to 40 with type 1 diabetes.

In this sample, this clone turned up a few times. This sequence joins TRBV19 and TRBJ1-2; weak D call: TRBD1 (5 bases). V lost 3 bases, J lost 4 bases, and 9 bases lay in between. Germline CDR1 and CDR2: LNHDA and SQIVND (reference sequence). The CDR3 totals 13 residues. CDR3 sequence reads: CASSMPDIYGYTF. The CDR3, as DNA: TGTGCCAGTAGTATGCCGGACATCTATGGCTACACCTTC.

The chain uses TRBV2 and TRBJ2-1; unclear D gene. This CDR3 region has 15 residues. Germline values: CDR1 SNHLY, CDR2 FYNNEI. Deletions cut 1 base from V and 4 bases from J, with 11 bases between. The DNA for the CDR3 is TGTGCCAGCAGTGAAGAGCCATACCCGTACAATGAGCAGTTCTTC. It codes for CASSEEPYPYNEQFF.

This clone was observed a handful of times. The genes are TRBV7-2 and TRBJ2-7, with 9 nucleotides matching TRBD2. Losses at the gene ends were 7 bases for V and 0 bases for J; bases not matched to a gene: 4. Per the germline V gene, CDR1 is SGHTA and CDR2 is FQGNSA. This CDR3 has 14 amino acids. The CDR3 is CASTATSGSYEQYF. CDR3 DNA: TGTGCCAGCACCGCGACTAGCGGCTCCTACGAGCAGTACTTC.

The DNA of the CDR3 is TGTGCCAGCAGTGAAGGGGCCCTAGCCAAAAACATTCAGTACTTC. This gives the protein CASSEGALAKNIQYF. The V call is TRBV2, the J call TRBJ2-4; D unclear. This CDR3 is built from 15 residues. Germline CDR1 is SNHLY and CDR2 is FYNNEI. V dropped 1 base and J dropped 0 bases, with 7 bases sitting between them. Drawing the rest from reference TRBV2 and TRBJ2-4, the complete variable domain is EPEVTQTPSHQVTQMGQEVILRCVPISNHLYFYWYRQILGQKVEFLVSFYNNEISEKSEIFDDQFSVERPDGSNFTLKIRSTKLEDSAMYFCASSEGALAKNIQYFGAGTRLSVL.

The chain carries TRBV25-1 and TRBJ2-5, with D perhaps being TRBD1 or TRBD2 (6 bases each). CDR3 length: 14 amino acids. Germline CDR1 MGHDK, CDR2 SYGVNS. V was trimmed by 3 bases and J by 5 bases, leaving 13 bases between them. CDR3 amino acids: CASSDPQGRETQYF. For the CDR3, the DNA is TGTGCCAGCAGTGACCCCCAGGGGAGGGAGACCCAGTACTTC.

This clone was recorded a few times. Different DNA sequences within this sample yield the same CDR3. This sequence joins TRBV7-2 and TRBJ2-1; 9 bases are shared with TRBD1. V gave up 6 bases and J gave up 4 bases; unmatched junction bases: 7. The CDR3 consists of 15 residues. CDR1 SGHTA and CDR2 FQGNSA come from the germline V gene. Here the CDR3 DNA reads TGTGCCAGCAGTCTGGACAGGGGAAAGTACAATGAGCAGTTCTTC. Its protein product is CASSLDRGKYNEQFF.

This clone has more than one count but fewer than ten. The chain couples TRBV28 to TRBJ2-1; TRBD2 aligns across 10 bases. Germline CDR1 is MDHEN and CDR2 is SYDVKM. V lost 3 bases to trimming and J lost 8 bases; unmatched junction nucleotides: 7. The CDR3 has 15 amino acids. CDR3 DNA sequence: TGTGCCAGCAGTTTTAGGCTAGCGGGAGACTATGAGCAGTTCTTC. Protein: CASSFRLAGDYEQFF.

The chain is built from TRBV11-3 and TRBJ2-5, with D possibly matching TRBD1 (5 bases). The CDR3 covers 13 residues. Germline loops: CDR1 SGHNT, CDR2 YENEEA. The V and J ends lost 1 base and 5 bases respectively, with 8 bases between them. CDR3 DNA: TGTGCCAGCAGCTTAGGGGGCGGTGAGACCCAGTACTTC. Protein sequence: CASSLGGGETQYF.

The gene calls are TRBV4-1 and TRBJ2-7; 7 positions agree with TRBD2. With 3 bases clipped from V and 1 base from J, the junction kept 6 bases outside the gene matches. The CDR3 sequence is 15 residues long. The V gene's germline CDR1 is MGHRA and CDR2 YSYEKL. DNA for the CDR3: TGCGCCAGCAGCCAGGAGACTAGCCGATCCTACGAGCAGTACTTC. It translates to CASSQETSRSYEQYF.

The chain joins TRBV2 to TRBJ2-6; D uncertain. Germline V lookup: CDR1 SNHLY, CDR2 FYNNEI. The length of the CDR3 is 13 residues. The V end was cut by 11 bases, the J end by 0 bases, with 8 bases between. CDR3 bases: TGTGCCGGATCCTTCTCTGGGGCCAACGTCCTGACTTTC. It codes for CAGSFSGANVLTF.

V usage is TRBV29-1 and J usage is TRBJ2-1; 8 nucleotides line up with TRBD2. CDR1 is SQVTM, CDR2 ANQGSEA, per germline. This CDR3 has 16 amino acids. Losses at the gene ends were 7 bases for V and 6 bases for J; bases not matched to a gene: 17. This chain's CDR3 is CSAVPVAGGGGNEQFF. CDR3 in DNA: TGCAGCGCCGTACCGGTCGCGGGAGGAGGAGGCAATGAGCAGTTCTTC.

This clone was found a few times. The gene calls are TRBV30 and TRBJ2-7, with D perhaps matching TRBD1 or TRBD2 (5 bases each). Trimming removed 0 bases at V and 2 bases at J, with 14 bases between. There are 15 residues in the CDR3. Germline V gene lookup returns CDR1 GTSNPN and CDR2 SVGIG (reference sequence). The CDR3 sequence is CAWSVGAASPYEQYF. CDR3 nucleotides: TGTGCCTGGAGTGTCGGGGCGGCATCACCCTACGAGCAGTACTTC.

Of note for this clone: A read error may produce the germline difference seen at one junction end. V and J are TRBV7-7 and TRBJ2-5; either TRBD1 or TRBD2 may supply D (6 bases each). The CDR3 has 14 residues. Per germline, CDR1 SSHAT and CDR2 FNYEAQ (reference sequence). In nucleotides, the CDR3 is TGTGCTATCGGTAGGGGGGTACCACAAGGGACCCAGTACTTC. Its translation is CAIGRGVPQGTQYF.

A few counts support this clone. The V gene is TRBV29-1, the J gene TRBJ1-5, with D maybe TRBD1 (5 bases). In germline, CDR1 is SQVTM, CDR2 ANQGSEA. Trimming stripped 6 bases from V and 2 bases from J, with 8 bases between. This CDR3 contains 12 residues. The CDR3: CSVRVGNQPQHF. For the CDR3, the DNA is TGCAGCGTCAGGGTTGGCAATCAGCCCCAGCATTTT. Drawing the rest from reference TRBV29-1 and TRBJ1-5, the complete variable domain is SAVISQKPSRDICQRGTSLTIQCQVDSQVTMMFWYRQQPGQSLTLIATANQGSEATYESGFVIDKFPISRPNLTFSTLTVSNMSPEDSSIYLCSVRVGNQPQHFGDGTRLSIL.

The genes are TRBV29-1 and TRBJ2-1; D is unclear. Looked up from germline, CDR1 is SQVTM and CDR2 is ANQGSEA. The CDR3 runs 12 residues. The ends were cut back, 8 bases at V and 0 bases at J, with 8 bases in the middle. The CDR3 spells CSPGSSYNEQFF. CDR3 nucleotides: TGCAGCCCCGGTAGCTCCTACAATGAGCAGTTCTTC.

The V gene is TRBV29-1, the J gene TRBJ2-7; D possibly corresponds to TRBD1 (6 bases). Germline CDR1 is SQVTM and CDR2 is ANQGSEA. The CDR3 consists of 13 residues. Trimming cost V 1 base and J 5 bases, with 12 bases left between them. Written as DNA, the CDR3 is TGCAGCGTTGAAGCAGGGGTGCGGAACGAGCAGTACTTC. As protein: CSVEAGVRNEQYF.

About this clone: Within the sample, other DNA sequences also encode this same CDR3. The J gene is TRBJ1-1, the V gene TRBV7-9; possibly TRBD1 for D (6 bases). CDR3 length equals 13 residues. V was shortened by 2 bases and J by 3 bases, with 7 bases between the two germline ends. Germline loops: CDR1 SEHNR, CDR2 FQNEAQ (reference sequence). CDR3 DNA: TGTGCCAGCAGCTTAAGGGGGGACACTGAAGCTTTCTTT. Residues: CASSLRGDTEAFF.

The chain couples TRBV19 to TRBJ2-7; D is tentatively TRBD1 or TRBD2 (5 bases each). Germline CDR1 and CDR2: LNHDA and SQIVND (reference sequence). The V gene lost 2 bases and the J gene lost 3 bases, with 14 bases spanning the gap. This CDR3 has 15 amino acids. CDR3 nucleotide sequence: TGTGCCAGTAGTATAAGCTGGGACCGAATCTACGAGCAGTACTTC. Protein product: CASSISWDRIYEQYF.

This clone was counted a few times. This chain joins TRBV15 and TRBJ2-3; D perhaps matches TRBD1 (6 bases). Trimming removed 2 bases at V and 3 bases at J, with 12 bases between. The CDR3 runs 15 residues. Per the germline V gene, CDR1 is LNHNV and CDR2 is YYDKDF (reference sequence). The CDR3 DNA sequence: TGTGCCACCAGCAGACCCCCCCAGGGGACAGATACGCAGTATTTT. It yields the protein CATSRPPQGTDTQYF.

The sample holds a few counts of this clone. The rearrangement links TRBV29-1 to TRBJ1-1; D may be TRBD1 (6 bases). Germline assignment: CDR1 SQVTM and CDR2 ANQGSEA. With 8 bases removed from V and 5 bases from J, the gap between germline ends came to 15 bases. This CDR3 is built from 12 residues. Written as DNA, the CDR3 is TGCAGCTCTCAGGGGAGGGATACTGAAGCTTTCTTT. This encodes CSSQGRDTEAFF.

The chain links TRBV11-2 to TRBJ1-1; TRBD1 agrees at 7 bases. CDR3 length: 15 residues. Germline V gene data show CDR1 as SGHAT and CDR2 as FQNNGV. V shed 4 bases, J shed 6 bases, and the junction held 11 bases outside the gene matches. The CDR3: CASSSSGGHTAEAFF. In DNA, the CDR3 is TGTGCCAGCAGCTCTTCAGGGGGGCACACAGCTGAAGCTTTCTTT.

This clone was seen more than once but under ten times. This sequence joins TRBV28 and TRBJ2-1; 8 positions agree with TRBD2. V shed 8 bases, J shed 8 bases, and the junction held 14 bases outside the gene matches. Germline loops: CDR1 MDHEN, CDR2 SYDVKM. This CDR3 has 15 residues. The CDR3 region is CASLRGGESRDEQFF. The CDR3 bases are TGTGCCAGCCTCCGGGGGGGAGAATCGAGGGATGAGCAGTTCTTC.

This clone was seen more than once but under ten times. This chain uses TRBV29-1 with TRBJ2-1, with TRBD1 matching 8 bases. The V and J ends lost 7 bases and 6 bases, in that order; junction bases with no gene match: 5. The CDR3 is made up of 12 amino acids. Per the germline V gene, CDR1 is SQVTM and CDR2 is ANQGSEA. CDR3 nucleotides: TGCAGCGCTGGACAGGGAGTCAATGAGCAGTTCTTC. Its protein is CSAGQGVNEQFF.

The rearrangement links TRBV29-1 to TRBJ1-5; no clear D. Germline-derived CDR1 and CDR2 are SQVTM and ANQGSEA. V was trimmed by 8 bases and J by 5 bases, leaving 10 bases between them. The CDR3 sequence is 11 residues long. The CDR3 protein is CSSWIDQPQHF. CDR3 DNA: TGCAGCTCCTGGATCGATCAGCCCCAGCATTTT.

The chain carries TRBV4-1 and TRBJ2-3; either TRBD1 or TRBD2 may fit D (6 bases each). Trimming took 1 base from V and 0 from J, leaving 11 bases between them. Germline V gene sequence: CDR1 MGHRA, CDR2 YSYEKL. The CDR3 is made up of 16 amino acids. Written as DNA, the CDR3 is TGCGCCAGCAGCCAAGCGGGGGCTTTGAGCACAGATACGCAGTATTTT. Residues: CASSQAGALSTDTQYF.

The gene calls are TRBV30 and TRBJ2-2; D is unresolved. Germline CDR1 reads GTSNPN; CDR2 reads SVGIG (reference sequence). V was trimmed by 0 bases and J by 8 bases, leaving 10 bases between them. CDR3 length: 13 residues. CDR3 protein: CAWSVGLSGELFF. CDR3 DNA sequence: TGTGCCTGGAGTGTAGGGCTTTCTGGGGAGCTGTTTTTT.

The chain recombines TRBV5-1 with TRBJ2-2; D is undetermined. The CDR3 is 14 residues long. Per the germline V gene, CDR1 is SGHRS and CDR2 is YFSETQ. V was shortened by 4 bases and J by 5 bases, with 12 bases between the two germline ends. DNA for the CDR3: TGCGCCAGCAGCACGGCTCGGGTGACCGGGGAGCTGTTTTTT. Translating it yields CASSTARVTGELFF.

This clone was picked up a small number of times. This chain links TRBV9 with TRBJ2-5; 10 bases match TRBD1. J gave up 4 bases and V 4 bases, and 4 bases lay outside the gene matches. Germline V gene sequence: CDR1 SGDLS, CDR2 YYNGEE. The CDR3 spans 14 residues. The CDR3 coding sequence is TGTGCCAGCAGCTCAAGGACAGGGGGAGAGACCCAGTACTTC. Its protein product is CASSSRTGGETQYF.

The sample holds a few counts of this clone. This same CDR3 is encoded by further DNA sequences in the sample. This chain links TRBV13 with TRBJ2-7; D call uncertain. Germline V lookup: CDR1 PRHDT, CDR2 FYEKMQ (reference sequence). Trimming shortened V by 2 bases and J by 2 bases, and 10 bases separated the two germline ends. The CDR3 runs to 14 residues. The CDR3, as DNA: TGTGCCAGCAGCTTAAGACGGGCTACCTACGAGCAGTACTTC. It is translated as CASSLRRATYEQYF. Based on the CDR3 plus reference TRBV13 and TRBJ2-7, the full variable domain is AAGVIQSPRHLIKEKRETATLKCYPIPRHDTVYWYQQGPGQDPQFLISFYEKMQSDKGSIPDRFSAQQFSDYHSELNMSSLELGDSALYFCASSLRRATYEQYFGPGTRLTVT.